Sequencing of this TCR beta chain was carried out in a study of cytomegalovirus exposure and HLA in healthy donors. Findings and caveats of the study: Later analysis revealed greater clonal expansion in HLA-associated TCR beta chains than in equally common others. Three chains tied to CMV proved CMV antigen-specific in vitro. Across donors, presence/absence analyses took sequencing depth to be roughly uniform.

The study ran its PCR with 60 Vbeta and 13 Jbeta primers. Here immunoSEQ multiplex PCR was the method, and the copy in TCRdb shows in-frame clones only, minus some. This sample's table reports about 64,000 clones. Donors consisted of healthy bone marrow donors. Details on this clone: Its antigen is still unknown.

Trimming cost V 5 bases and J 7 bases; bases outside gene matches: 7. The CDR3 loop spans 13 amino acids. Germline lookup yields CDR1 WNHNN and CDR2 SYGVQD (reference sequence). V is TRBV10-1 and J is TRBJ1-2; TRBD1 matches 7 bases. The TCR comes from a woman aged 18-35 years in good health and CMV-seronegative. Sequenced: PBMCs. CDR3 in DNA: TGCGCCAGCAGTCCTGACAGGGTTCTTGGCTACACCTTC. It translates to CASSPDRVLGYTF.